These 17 T cell receptor beta chains were sequenced from one sample in a study of identifying expanded T cells in peripheral blood. Method: immunoSEQ multiplex PCR; TCRdb's copy keeps in-frame clones and lacks some. This table holds 85,000 to 100,000 clones, approximately 88% found once. Source material: blood. The origin of the receptors is a person between 18 and 69 years old in good health.

The J gene is TRBJ2-5, the V gene TRBV2, with D possibly being TRBD1 or TRBD2 (5 bases each). The germline V and J ends were trimmed by 6 bases and 2 bases, with 16 bases remaining between them. Germline V gene lookup returns CDR1 SNHLY and CDR2 FYNNEI. This CDR3 contains 15 residues. CDR3: CASRGPTRPQETQYF. The CDR3 DNA reads as TGTGCCAGCAGGGGACCGACCCGCCCTCAAGAGACCCAGTACTTC.

This clone was detected once. This chain connects TRBV28 to TRBJ2-1, with TRBD1 as a possible D gene (6 bases). The V gene lost 6 bases and the J gene lost 6 bases, with 18 bases spanning the gap. This CDR3 is built from 15 residues. Germline V gene lookup returns CDR1 MDHEN and CDR2 SYDVKM. CDR3 in amino acids: CASSLPSQGPNEQFF. CDR3 DNA: TGTGCCAGCAGCCTTCCTTCACAGGGTCCCAATGAGCAGTTCTTC.

Comment on this clone: Being one base from a much bigger clone, this may be a read error. The sample has other DNA sequences that encode this CDR3 too. The chain uses TRBV6-4 and TRBJ2-3, with TRBD2 identical over 13 bases. Trimming took 0 bases from V and 4 from J; bases not matched to a gene: 1. CDR3 length: 16 residues. Germline V gene lookup returns CDR1 MRHNA and CDR2 SNTAGT. The CDR3 nucleotides read TGTGCCAGCAGTGACTCAACTAGCGGGGGGGCAGATACGCAGTATTTT. Translating it yields CASSDSTSGGADTQYF.

J is TRBJ2-1 and V is TRBV19; 10 nucleotides line up with TRBD2. Germline V lookup: CDR1 LNHDA, CDR2 SQIVND (reference sequence). This CDR3 is 18 amino acids long. J was trimmed by 6 bases and V by 3 bases; bases with no gene match: 14. CDR3 coding DNA: TGTGCCAGTAGTATCATTGGCCTAGCGGGAGACCGCGCCAATGAGCAGTTCTTC. It specifies CASSIIGLAGDRANEQFF.

V and J are TRBV7-3 and TRBJ2-1, with 10 bases that match TRBD2. Trimming cost V 4 bases and J 10 bases; bases outside gene matches: 10. CDR1 is SGHTA and CDR2 is FQGTGA in the germline V gene. The CDR3 runs 15 residues. The CDR3 sequence is CASSYTSSGRTEQFF. The CDR3 DNA reads as TGTGCCAGCAGCTACACGTCTAGCGGGAGAACCGAGCAGTTCTTC.

This rearrangement joins TRBV19 to TRBJ1-2, with D hard to call. This CDR3 spans 12 amino acids. Germline V gene sequence: CDR1 LNHDA, CDR2 SQIVND (reference sequence). Trimming removed 8 bases at V and 0 bases at J, with 7 bases between. CDR3 in amino acids: CASQTSNYGYTF. CDR3 nucleotide sequence: TGTGCCAGTCAGACCTCTAACTATGGCTACACCTTC.

The chain's CDR3 is CASTAQSRGSYGYTF. CDR3 DNA sequence: TGTGCCAGTACAGCGCAGTCGCGGGGCAGCTATGGCTACACCTTC. This sequence joins TRBV19 and TRBJ1-2, with a possible D match to TRBD1 (5 bases). Looked up from germline, CDR1 is LNHDA and CDR2 is SQIVND (reference sequence). The V and J ends lost 7 bases and 4 bases respectively, with 19 bases between them. The CDR3 is 15 residues long.

The V gene is TRBV5-4, the J gene TRBJ1-1; D is unresolved. The CDR3 is 14 residues long. Per the germline V gene, CDR1 is SGHNT and CDR2 is YYREEE (reference sequence). Trimming removed 0 bases at V and 4 bases at J, with 10 bases between. The CDR3 coding sequence is TGTGCCAGCAGCTTGGCTAGGGCGGCCACTGAAGCTTTCTTT. Translated: CASSLARAATEAFF.

V and J are TRBV5-4 and TRBJ1-2; 9 nucleotides line up with TRBD1. Trimming cost V 1 base and J 4 bases; bases outside gene matches: 5. The CDR3 is made up of 15 amino acids. Germline CDR1 and CDR2: SGHNT and YYREEE (reference sequence). In DNA, the CDR3 is TGTGCCAGCAGCTTGACCGGGACAGGGATCTATGGCTACACCTTC. Translation gives CASSLTGTGIYGYTF.

The J gene is TRBJ2-1, the V gene TRBV15; 8 positions agree with TRBD2. Germline V CDR1 and CDR2: LNHNV, YYDKDF (reference sequence). This CDR3 comprises 15 residues. V shed 3 bases and J 1 base; nucleotides not matched to a gene: 2. The CDR3 region is CATSRTSESYNEQFF. DNA for the CDR3: TGTGCCACCAGCAGGACTAGCGAATCCTACAATGAGCAGTTCTTC. Filled out from reference TRBV15 and TRBJ2-1, the complete variable domain reads DAMVIQNPRYQVTQFGKPVTLSCSQTLNHNVMYWYQQKSSQAPKLLFHYYDKDFNNEADTPDNFQSRRPNTSFCFLDIRSPGLGDTAMYLCATSRTSESYNEQFFGPGTRLTVL.

The chain joins TRBV21-1 to TRBJ2-7; the DNA was not compared with TRBD1, the D call given in the table. TRBV21-1 is a known pseudogene. The CDR3 is 13 amino acids. CDR3 DNA sequence: TGTGCCAGCAGCAGAAGGGGGTACGACGAGCAGTACTTC. Its protein product is CASSRRGYDEQYF.

The chain employs TRBV7-8 and TRBJ2-7; TRBD2 matches 13 bases. From germline, CDR1 is SGHVS and CDR2 FQNEAQ. V was pared by 1 base and J by 2 bases, with 2 bases of the junction left unmatched. This CDR3 comprises 16 residues. The CDR3, as DNA: TGTGCCAGCAGCTTAGGTGGACTAGCGGGAGCCTACGAGCAGTACTTC. It yields the protein CASSLGGLAGAYEQYF.

This chain joins TRBV11-2 and TRBJ2-7; no clear D gene. This CDR3 region has 15 residues. Germline assignment: CDR1 SGHAT and CDR2 FQNNGV. V lost 2 bases to trimming and J lost 3 bases, with 14 bases between them. The CDR3 sequence is CASSLSRARNYEQYF. The CDR3 DNA reads as TGTGCCAGCAGCTTATCCCGAGCAAGAAACTACGAGCAGTACTTC.

The chain is built from TRBV2 and TRBJ2-1; D not resolved. Germline CDR1 is SNHLY and CDR2 is FYNNEI. The germline V and J ends were trimmed by 3 bases and 13 bases, with 7 bases remaining between them. The CDR3 totals 10 residues. The CDR3 protein is CASSDWEQFF. For the CDR3, the DNA is TGTGCCAGCAGTGATTGGGAACAGTTCTTC.

The chain links TRBV30 to TRBJ1-4; no clear D. Germline lookup yields CDR1 GTSNPN and CDR2 SVGIG (reference sequence). V lost 7 bases to trimming and J lost 10 bases, with 16 bases between them. The length of the CDR3 is 12 residues. The CDR3 protein is CASTREGRKLFF. CDR3 DNA sequence: TGTGCCTCGACCCGGGAGGGAAGAAAACTGTTTTTT.

This rearrangement joins TRBV6-5 to TRBJ2-3; D not certain. Trimming cost V 6 bases and J 0 bases, with 13 bases left between them. Germline CDR1 reads MNHEY; CDR2 reads SVGAGI. The CDR3 is made up of 15 amino acids. CDR3 loop: CASSPLGASTDTQYF. For the CDR3, the DNA is TGTGCCAGCAGCCCCCTAGGTGCTAGCACAGATACGCAGTATTTT.

To note about this clone: The junction departs from germline at one end; a sequencing error may be responsible. The rearrangement uses TRBV30 and TRBJ1-2; D gene unclear. Germline V lookup: CDR1 GTSNPN, CDR2 SVGIG (reference sequence). There are 9 residues in the CDR3. CDR3 DNA sequence: TGTGCCTGGAGTCCCCCTCCGGTTTTC. Protein product: CAWSPPPVF.